The 25 T cell receptor beta chains reported below all come from one sample, sequenced in a study of cytomegalovirus exposure and HLA in healthy donors (TCRdb year 2017). To prepare the library, the immunoSEQ multiplex PCR assay was applied. For the multiplex PCR, a mixture combining 60 forward primers for TCR Vbeta segments and 13 reverse primers for TCR Jbeta segments was used. TCRdb took over this immuneACCESS table, retaining in-frame rearrangements with V and J assigned. Such tables are incomplete; in checked studies, under half of the missing clones stem from an unresolved V gene, and the remainder is unexplained. The sample has roughly 170,000 clones on record, around 78% of them singletons. The ten top clones hold less than 15% of the sample. The specimen sequenced was PBMCs. The receptors derive from a woman between 50 and 59 years old in good health and CMV-seropositive.

The rearrangement uses TRBV7-6 and TRBJ2-7, with 7 bases aligning to TRBD1. V shed 0 bases, J shed 4 bases, and the junction held 18 bases outside the gene matches. Germline V gene data show CDR1 as SGHVS and CDR2 as FNYEAQ. This CDR3 comprises 19 residues. CDR3 residues: CASSLANRGVSRGLYEQYF. In nucleotides, the CDR3 is TGTGCCAGCAGCTTAGCGAACAGGGGCGTTTCCCGAGGCCTATACGAGCAGTACTTC.

In its sample, this clone was seen a few times. A much larger clone differs by one base, so this may be a read error. The chain uses TRBV6-1 and TRBJ2-3; the match to TRBD2 covers 13 bases. V was pared by 6 bases and J by 3 bases, with 0 bases of the junction left unmatched. CDR3 length: 14 amino acids. Germline CDR1 is MNHNS and CDR2 is SASEGT. The CDR3 here is CASRLAGGTDTQYF. In DNA, the CDR3 is TGTGCCAGCAGACTAGCGGGGGGGACAGATACGCAGTATTTT.

V and J are TRBV5-1 and TRBJ1-1; 7 nucleotides agree with TRBD1. The CDR3 contains 16 residues. V lost 2 bases and J lost 6; bases outside the gene matches: 13. Germline lookup yields CDR1 SGHRS and CDR2 YFSETQ. This CDR3 is CASSFPNRKGASEAFF. As DNA, the CDR3 is TGCGCCAGCAGCTTCCCGAATAGAAAGGGGGCCTCTGAAGCTTTCTTT.

The chain joins TRBV27 to TRBJ1-6; tentatively, D is TRBD1 (6 bases). Germline CDR1 is MNHEY and CDR2 is SMNVEV (reference sequence). Trimming removed 0 bases from V and 8 bases from J, with 14 bases in between. The length of the CDR3 is 16 residues. CDR3 bases: TGTGCCAGCAGTTTATCCCCGGGACACCAATATTCACCCCTCCACTTT. Translated, it gives CASSLSPGHQYSPLHF.

This clone is a singleton in its sample. The chain links TRBV19 to TRBJ1-2, with 8 bases fitting TRBD1. V was pared by 1 base and J by 1 base, with 2 bases of the junction left unmatched. CDR3 length: 15 amino acids. Germline loops: CDR1 LNHDA, CDR2 SQIVND (reference sequence). The CDR3 DNA is TGTGCCAGTAGTATAGGGACAGGGATTAACTATGGCTACACCTTC. Its protein product is CASSIGTGINYGYTF.

This chain uses TRBV7-2 with TRBJ1-6, with 7 nucleotides matching TRBD1. Germline V gives CDR1 SGHTA, CDR2 FQGNSA. The CDR3 loop spans 12 amino acids. The V gene end was trimmed by 4 bases and the J gene end by 12 bases; junction bases not matched to a gene: 3. This CDR3 is CASSWTGLPLHF. In nucleotides, the CDR3 is TGTGCCAGCAGCTGGACAGGCTTACCCCTCCACTTT.

The DNA for the CDR3 is TGTGCCAGCAGCGTACAAGGGGGGGCTGCGTACGAGCAGTACTTC. Its translation is CASSVQGGAAYEQYF. The chain is built from TRBV9 and TRBJ2-5; tentatively, D is TRBD2 (7 bases). With the DNA end fitting TRBJ2-7 better, the J assignment may be wrong. The CDR3 loop spans 15 amino acids. Germline loops: CDR1 SGDLS, CDR2 YYNGEE.

The chain is built from TRBV5-1 and TRBJ1-2; D might be TRBD1 (5 bases). The CDR3 loop spans 13 amino acids. The V gene's germline CDR1 is SGHRS and CDR2 YFSETQ. Trimming stripped 2 bases from V and 4 bases from J, with 9 bases between. The CDR3 is CASSFDSSYGYTF. DNA for the CDR3: TGCGCCAGCAGCTTCGACAGTAGCTATGGCTACACCTTC.

The rearrangement links TRBV7-8 to TRBJ1-2, with TRBD1 matching 7 bases. Trimming at V came to 0 bases and at J to 6 bases, leaving 4 bases not matched to a gene. The CDR3 extends over 14 amino acids. Germline values: CDR1 SGHVS, CDR2 FQNEAQ. The CDR3 nucleotides are TGTGCCAGCAGCTTAGCGTTTACAGGGGATGGCTACACCTTC. The encoded protein is CASSLAFTGDGYTF.

V and J are TRBV2 and TRBJ1-3; no firm D call. The germline gives CDR1 SNHLY, CDR2 FYNNEI. The CDR3 has 14 residues. V dropped 5 bases and J dropped 3 bases, with 11 bases sitting between them. The DNA for the CDR3 is TGTGCCAGCAGTCCTCAGAAAAGTGGAAACACCATATATTTT. Translation gives CASSPQKSGNTIYF.

The chain links TRBV5-1 to TRBJ2-7; a possible D gene is TRBD2 (5 bases). The V gene's germline CDR1 is SGHRS and CDR2 YFSETQ. The CDR3 sequence is 14 residues long. V lost 6 bases, J lost 5 bases, and 18 bases lay in between. CDR3 loop: CASTERAFMDEQYF. DNA for the CDR3: TGCGCCAGCACAGAGAGGGCCTTCATGGACGAGCAGTACTTC. The variable domain in full, with the rest retrieved from reference TRBV5-1 and TRBJ2-7, is KAGVTQTPRYLIKTRGQQVTLSCSPISGHRSVSWYQQTPGQGLQFLFEYFSETQRNKGNFPGRFSGRQFSNSRSEMNVSTLELGDSALYLCASTERAFMDEQYFGPGTRLTVT.

In regard to this clone: Other DNA variants within this sample encode the same CDR3. The chain carries TRBV19 and TRBJ2-7; possible D gene TRBD1, 5 bases. With 6 bases removed from V and 0 bases from J, the gap between germline ends came to 12 bases. This CDR3 region has 14 residues. Per germline, CDR1 LNHDA and CDR2 SQIVND (reference sequence). CDR3 sequence reads: CASSPQGSSYEQYF. The CDR3 DNA follows: TGTGCCAGTAGCCCCCAGGGAAGCTCCTACGAGCAGTACTTC. Variable domain in full (rest from reference TRBV19 and TRBJ2-7): DGGITQSPKYLFRKEGQNVTLSCEQNLNHDAMYWYRQDPGQGLRLIYYSQIVNDFQKGDIAEGYSVSREKKESFPLTVTSAQKNPTAFYLCASSPQGSSYEQYFGPGTRLTVT.

A single count supports this clone. This chain joins TRBV11-2 and TRBJ1-2; D gene ambiguous. V shed 2 bases and J shed 4 bases, with 5 bases lying between them. Germline V CDR1 and CDR2: SGHAT, FQNNGV. This CDR3 spans 12 amino acids. The CDR3 DNA reads TGTGCCAGCAGCTTACGGGGCTATGGCTACACCTTC. Its protein product is CASSLRGYGYTF.

The V and J genes are TRBV4-2 and TRBJ1-1; TRBD1 might be the D (5 bases). Germline loops: CDR1 LGHNA, CDR2 YNFKEQ. V lost 2 bases and J lost 8, with 12 bases in between. The CDR3 has 13 amino acids. This chain's CDR3 is CASSQTGGKEAFF. Written as DNA, the CDR3 is TGTGCCAGCAGCCAAACGGGGGGAAAGGAAGCTTTCTTT.

The rearrangement joins TRBV11-2 to TRBJ2-7; 9 nucleotides match TRBD2. Germline V gene sequence: CDR1 SGHAT, CDR2 FQNNGV. The junction had 11 bases not matched to a gene; V was cut back by 1 base and J by 4 bases. The CDR3 is 17 amino acids. In DNA form, the CDR3 reads TGTGCCAGCAGCTTAGCCTTCCCGGCGGGGGGGAGGTACGAGCAGTACTTC. The encoded protein is CASSLAFPAGGRYEQYF.

The chain uses TRBV18 and TRBJ2-7, with D unresolved. CDR1 is KGHSH and CDR2 is LQKENI in the germline V gene. The CDR3 totals 13 residues. Between the trimmed V and J ends, which lost 10 bases and 2 bases, there was a span of 15 bases. CDR3 bases: TGTGCCACCTCGAAAGCCCAGGCCTACGAGCAGTACTTC. The encoded protein is CATSKAQAYEQYF. Full variable domain (remainder filled in from reference TRBV18 and TRBJ2-7): NAGVMQNPRHLVRRRGQEARLRCSPMKGHSHVYWYRQLPEEGLKFMVYLQKENIIDESGMPKERFSAEFPKEGPSILRIQQVVRGDSAAYFCATSKAQAYEQYFGPGTRLTVT.

The chain couples TRBV19 to TRBJ2-4; a weak D match, TRBD1 (5 bases). Germline CDR1 reads LNHDA; CDR2 reads SQIVND (reference sequence). Trimming stripped 4 bases from V and 0 bases from J, with 10 bases between. The CDR3 runs to 15 residues. CDR3 nucleotide sequence: TGTGCCAGTAGTAAGGGGATAGGAGCCAAAAACATTCAGTACTTC. Translation: CASSKGIGAKNIQYF. The whole variable domain, remainder taken from reference TRBV19 and TRBJ2-4, is DGGITQSPKYLFRKEGQNVTLSCEQNLNHDAMYWYRQDPGQGLRLIYYSQIVNDFQKGDIAEGYSVSREKKESFPLTVTSAQKNPTAFYLCASSKGIGAKNIQYFGAGTRLSVL.

V is TRBV2 and J is TRBJ2-5; TRBD2 agrees at 11 bases. Matching the DNA end better, TRBJ2-7 makes the J call doubtful. From germline, CDR1 is SNHLY and CDR2 FYNNEI. This CDR3 is 16 amino acids long. CDR3 nucleotides: TGTGCCAGCAGCGCCGTCCGAGAGACTAGCGGGGTCGAGCAGTACTTC. Translation: CASSAVRETSGVEQYF.

This clone has just a few counts. The chain links TRBV7-2 to TRBJ1-4, with 10 positions matching TRBD1. The CDR3 covers 15 residues. In germline, CDR1 is SGHTA, CDR2 FQGNSA. V shed 3 bases and J 5 bases; nucleotides not matched to a gene: 3. The CDR3 sequence is CASSFRTGGNEKLFF. For the CDR3, the DNA is TGTGCCAGCAGCTTTCGGACAGGGGGGAATGAAAAACTGTTTTTT.

The CDR3: CASTTPPHNSPLHF. CDR3 nucleotide sequence: TGTGCCAGCACCACACCCCCCCATAATTCACCCCTCCACTTT. The rearrangement uses TRBV7-3 and TRBJ1-6, with D unclear. The CDR3 has 14 amino acids. V was pared by 7 bases and J by 5 bases, with 12 bases between. CDR1 and CDR2 (germline): SGHTA, FQGTGA.

The gene calls are TRBV7-9 and TRBJ2-7, with 8 bases identical to TRBD1. V gave up 5 bases and J gave up 0 bases; unmatched junction bases: 9. CDR1 SEHNR and CDR2 FQNEAQ come from the germline V gene (reference sequence). The CDR3 length is 16 residues. The CDR3 here is CASSRIVTGVSYEQYF. The CDR3 nucleotides read TGTGCCAGCAGCCGGATAGTGACAGGGGTCTCCTACGAGCAGTACTTC.

CDR3 loop: CASSLRGQNTEAFF. Written as DNA, the CDR3 is TGTGCCAGCAGCTTAAGGGGGCAGAACACTGAAGCTTTCTTT. This rearrangement joins TRBV7-9 to TRBJ1-1; 7 nucleotides line up with TRBD1. Germline-derived CDR1 and CDR2 are SEHNR and FQNEAQ (reference sequence). The CDR3 is 14 residues long. V shed 2 bases, J shed 1 base, and the junction held 1 base outside the gene matches.

The J gene is TRBJ2-3, the V gene TRBV30, with TRBD2 as a possible D gene (5 bases). The CDR3 has 14 residues. Trimming removed 0 bases from V and 2 bases from J, with 9 bases in between. Germline CDR1 GTSNPN, CDR2 SVGIG (reference sequence). DNA of the CDR3: TGTGCCTGGAGTGTAAATAGCGCCACAGATACGCAGTATTTT. Protein sequence: CAWSVNSATDTQYF.

This clone was picked up a small number of times. The gene calls are TRBV5-4 and TRBJ2-7; no reliable D call. V lost 4 bases and J lost 6, with 11 bases in between. This CDR3 region has 12 residues. Germline V gene sequence: CDR1 SGHNT, CDR2 YYREEE (reference sequence). CDR3 region: CASSEVGAEQYF. CDR3 bases: TGTGCCAGCAGCGAGGTCGGCGCCGAGCAGTACTTC.

The rearrangement links TRBV9 to TRBJ1-4; TRBD1 aligns across 9 bases. V was clipped by 4 bases and J by 8 bases; unmatched bases: 15. Looked up from germline, CDR1 is SGDLS and CDR2 is YYNGEE. This CDR3 is built from 17 residues. CDR3 sequence reads: CASSPRTGEVVGEKLFF. CDR3 in DNA: TGTGCCAGCAGCCCCCGGACAGGGGAAGTGGTGGGGGAAAAACTGTTTTTT.